This T cell receptor (beta chain) is from a study of cytomegalovirus exposure and HLA in healthy donors (dated by TCRdb to between 2016 and 2019). Regarding the complete study: According to a later analysis, the approximately 130 validation repertoires were produced on the same platform as the approximately 600 repertoires of the first cohort. The study aimed to test whether cataloging public T cell receptors could reveal signatures of past pathogen exposure. A separate validation cohort of over a hundred different subjects was used in addition to the 666-subject first cohort. To predict cytomegalovirus infection status, the study combined high-throughput TCR immunosequencing, statistical association of individual TCRs with disease status, and machine learning.

The donors belonged to the validation cohort of 90 to 150 subjects, which was separate from the roughly 700-subject first cohort. Study-wide findings and limitations: Of the cluster scores, roughly 95% were above 0 in a later analysis, which found that TCRs clustered in the first cohort also tended to co-occur in the approximately 120 validation repertoires. In vitro tests confirmed that a few of the cytomegalovirus-associated TCR beta chains recognize cytomegalovirus antigens. Most TCR sequences were observed very rarely across donors, whereas some public TCRs were present in many individuals. A later analysis had no HLA typing for the validation cohort, so co-occurrence there was scored across all 110 or so repertoires. The classifier was reported to diagnose cytomegalovirus status with high specificity and sensitivity in both the original cohort and the validation cohort. In the study, approximately 150 TCR beta chains were listed as associated with cytomegalovirus. The authors suggested that the approach could potentially be generalized to other disease states and immunological phenotypes.

The method was the immunoSEQ multiplex PCR assay. Per the authors' processing: To diagnose cytomegalovirus status from the catalog of TCR beta chain sequences, a statistical classification framework was built. The table was pulled from immuneACCESS by TCRdb, which kept in-frame rearrangements only. Such tables lose some clones; where checked, under half of the loss comes from unresolved V genes, and the rest has no known cause. The DNA was the basis for D and trimming; V, J and clone size are from that table. Across this sample there are over 100,000 clones, with 89% seen only once. About 1.2% of the sample lies in the top ten. Note on this clone: Its antigen is currently not known. Base-call qualities are not available, and no considerably larger clone is one nucleotide away.

The V end loses 1 base and the J end loses 4 bases, and a stretch of 17 bases separates them. CDR1 and CDR2 were assigned from the germline V gene as MGHRA and YSYEKL. The CDR3 runs 17 amino acids, cysteine and phenylalanine included. CDR3 DNA only is kept here, 51 bases in frame from base 1. The rearrangement joined TRBV4-1 to TRBJ1-5; perhaps TRBD1 is the D gene, with 5 bases matching. Sequencing was done on a sample of PBMCs. The receptor's source is a woman aged 18-35 years in good health and CMV-seronegative. The DNA reads as follows: TGCGCCAGCAGCCAAGGACGATCAGGGCCCAGGAATCAGCCCCAGCATTTT. It encodes CASSQGRSGPRNQPQHF.